The present T cell receptor (beta chain) was sequenced within a study of blood T cell repertoires in COVID-19. This CDR3 is 15 amino acids long. The ends were cut back, 4 bases at V and 6 bases at J, with 19 bases in the middle. Germline assignment: CDR1 LGHNA and CDR2 YNFKEQ. All enrollees were roughly 18 to 90 years old and from 20 to 30 US areas. Generated by immunoSEQ multiplex PCR, the TCRdb table keeps only in-frame clones and is missing some. The data contain 200,000 to 250,000 clones, about four fifths of them singletons. This clonotype was sampled from a woman aged 55-69 years who had recovered from COVID-19. The specimen was PBMCs or T cells enriched from blood (not recorded which). This chain connects TRBV4-2 to TRBJ2-7; a weak D match, TRBD1 (7 bases). The CDR3 coding sequence is TGTGCCAGCAGCCGATCCGGGACGCAGGGGGGCGAGCAGTACTTC. It yields the protein CASSRSGTQGGEQYF.